A selection of T cell receptor beta chains follows, all from one sample in a study of T cell changes during pregnancy in multiple sclerosis. The method was immunoSEQ multiplex PCR; TCRdb's version includes in-frame clones alone and lacks a portion of them. The profile covers 60,000 or so clones, with over 75% appearing a single time and over 0.7% taken by the ten largest. Sample: peripheral blood, taken before pregnancy. The receptors shown here come from a female donor with multiple sclerosis, enrolled in a pregnancy study. Both conserved end residues are part of each CDR3. The D gene is left open where the match is weak. Only some rows state a clone size, as once, few, many or a class for expanded clones.

d_call,v_call,clone_size,j_call,cdr3_aa,cdr3_nt
.,TRBV7-9,once,TRBJ2-3,CASSLVESTDTQYF,TGTGCCAGCAGCTTAGTCGAGAGCACAGATACGCAGTATTTT
.,TRBV6-6,once,TRBJ2-1,CASTLDRFYNEQFF,TGTGCCAGCACCTTGGACAGATTTTACAATGAGCAGTTCTTC
.,TRBV7-2,.,TRBJ1-4,CASSSQTGPNEKLFF,TGTGCCAGCAGCTCCCAGACAGGCCCTAATGAAAAACTGTTTTTT
.,TRBV19,.,TRBJ1-1,CASSTNRDSTEAFF,TGTGCCAGTAGTACCAACAGGGATAGCACTGAAGCTTTCTTT
TRBD1,TRBV12-5,.,TRBJ2-7,CASGLVGPRQGDSYEQYF,TGTGCTAGTGGTTTGGTAGGGCCGCGACAGGGGGACTCCTACGAGCAGTACTTC
TRBD1,TRBV9,.,TRBJ1-2,CASTLMGQGAGGYTF,TGTGCCAGCACCCTAATGGGACAGGGGGCTGGTGGCTACACCTTC
.,TRBV19,.,TRBJ1-5,CASSIVGGNQPQHF,TGTGCCAGTAGTATAGTAGGGGGCAATCAGCCCCAGCATTTT
.,TRBV10-1,.,TRBJ2-4,CASGPEQEGAKNIQYF,TGCGCCAGCGGCCCGGAACAAGAGGGAGCCAAAAACATTCAGTACTTC
.,TRBV6-5,.,TRBJ1-4,CASSYSSVNEKLFF,TGTGCCAGCAGTTACTCGTCAGTGAATGAAAAACTGTTTTTT
TRBD2,TRBV6-1,few,TRBJ2-5,CASSELAGGQETQYF,TGTGCCAGCAGTGAACTAGCGGGGGGGCAAGAGACCCAGTACTTC
.,TRBV30,.,TRBJ1-2,CAWNWGVNYGYTF,TGTGCCTGGAATTGGGGCGTCAACTATGGCTACACCTTC
TRBD1,TRBV5-4,.,TRBJ2-2,CASSLINRGGTGELFF,TGTGCCAGCAGCTTGATTAACAGGGGCGGCACCGGGGAGCTGTTTTTT
.,TRBV30,.,TRBJ1-3,CAWSVPGAGNTIYF,TGTGCCTGGAGTGTACCCGGGGCTGGAAACACCATATATTTT
.,TRBV12-5,.,TRBJ1-5,CASGSRQDNQPQHF,TGTGCTAGTGGTTCGCGACAGGACAATCAGCCCCAGCATTTT
.,TRBV7-9,.,TRBJ1-4,CASSPQQVNEKLFF,TGTGCCAGCAGCCCCCAACAGGTTAATGAAAAACTGTTTTTT
.,TRBV4-2,.,TRBJ2-7,CASSTRTGGAYEQYF,TGTGCCAGCAGCACCCGGACAGGAGGGGCCTACGAGCAGTACTTC
.,TRBV9,.,TRBJ1-2,CASSVDQGHGYTF,TGTGCCAGCAGCGTAGATCAGGGGCATGGCTACACCTTC